The rows below give T cell receptor beta chains drawn from one sample of a study of CD8 T cells in Susac syndrome. From the immunoSEQ multiplex PCR reads, TCRdb called clonotypes with MiXCR, one entry per CDR3 protein. The table lists 45,000 or so distinct CDR3 sequences, over 85% of them singletons. The sequencing input was CD8+ T cells from PBMCs. The source of these receptors is a human donor in good health. CDR3s include the opening cysteine and the closing phenylalanine or tryptophan. Each record gives: clone size, V gene, D gene, J gene, CDR3 length, CDR3 protein, CDR3 DNA. The D gene is left open where the match is weak. The size of a clone is reported for some rows only, either as once, few or many, or as a class for expanded clones.

-,TRBV7-8,-,TRBJ1-1,13,CASSLDDYTEAFF,TGTGCCAGCAGCTTAGATGATTACACTGAAGCTTTCTTT
-,TRBV5-1,-,TRBJ2-3,17,CASSFLTVTSSTDTQYF,TGCGCCAGCAGCTTCCTAACTGTCACCTCTAGCACAGATACGCAGTATTTT
-,TRBV20-1,-,TRBJ2-7,11,CSARAAYEQYF,TGCAGTGCTAGAGCCGCCTACGAGCAGTACTTC
-,TRBV29-1,TRBD2,TRBJ2-7,20,CSVEDKGTAGLAGVSYEQYF,TGCAGCGTTGAAGATAAAGGGACCGCAGGACTAGCGGGAGTGTCATACGAGCAGTACTTC
-,TRBV28,-,TRBJ2-7,13,CASNRGGQQEQYF,TGTGCCAGCAACCGCGGGGGACAGCAGGAGCAGTACTTC
-,TRBV16,-,TRBJ1-2,10,CARGGHGYTF,TGTGCCAGAGGGGGACATGGCTACACCTTC
-,TRBV28,TRBD1,TRBJ2-7,14,CASSLQGNRYEQYF,TGTGCCAGCAGCCTACAGGGGAATAGATACGAGCAGTACTTC
-,TRBV12-3/TRBV12-4,-,TRBJ2-5,13,CASSLGTQETQYF,TGTGCCAGCAGTTTGGGCACCCAAGAGACCCAGTACTTC
-,TRBV29-1,-,TRBJ2-1,13,CSVSGGRYNEQFF,TGCAGCGTATCCGGAGGACGTTACAATGAGCAGTTCTTC
-,TRBV6-5,-,TRBJ2-1,15,CASSSNPGIYNEQFF,TGTGCCAGCAGTTCGAACCCCGGGATCTACAATGAGCAGTTCTTC
-,TRBV7-2,-,TRBJ1-1,12,CASSIRNTEAFF,TGTGCCAGCAGCATCAGGAACACTGAAGCTTTCTTT
-,TRBV9,-,TRBJ2-7,14,CASSVEDDSYEQYF,TGTGCCAGCAGCGTAGAAGACGACTCCTACGAGCAGTACTTC
-,TRBV6-5,TRBD1,TRBJ1-5,15,CASSHLGQPNQPQHF,TGTGCCAGCAGTCACTTGGGACAGCCTAATCAGCCCCAGCATTTT
-,TRBV27,TRBD2,TRBJ2-1,15,CASSLSTSGRNLQFF,TGTGCCAGCAGTTTATCGACTAGCGGGAGGAATCTACAGTTCTTC
-,TRBV4-1,-,TRBJ1-2,11,CASSPGSGYTF,TGCGCCAGCAGCCCGGGTAGTGGCTACACCTTC
-,TRBV29-1,-,TRBJ2-7,15,CSVEDAERTSYEQYF,TGCAGCGTTGAAGATGCGGAGCGGACCTCCTACGAGCAGTACTTC
once,TRBV3-1,-,TRBJ2-2,14,CASSHTANTGELFF,TGTGCCAGCAGTCACACAGCGAACACCGGGGAGCTGTTTTTT
-,TRBV29-1,-,TRBJ2-7,14,CSVGAAHNSYEQYF,TGCAGCGTTGGGGCAGCGCATAACTCCTACGAGCAGTACTTC
-,TRBV9,-,TRBJ1-1,11,CASTKGAEAFF,TGTGCTTCCACTAAAGGGGCTGAAGCTTTCTTT
-,TRBV14,-,TRBJ1-1,14,CASSRRGLRAEAFF,TGTGCCAGCAGCCGCCGAGGACTACGCGCTGAAGCTTTCTTT
-,TRBV15,-,TRBJ2-1,14,CATTLLVAEKEQFF,TGTGCCACCACCCTCTTGGTAGCGGAGAAGGAGCAGTTCTTC
-,TRBV20-1,TRBD2,TRBJ2-7,14,CSALTSGSSYEQYF,TGCAGTGCTTTGACTAGCGGGAGTTCCTACGAGCAGTACTTC
few,TRBV29-1,-,TRBJ2-2,14,CSVAQGFGTGELFF,TGCAGCGTTGCCCAGGGGTTCGGCACCGGGGAGCTGTTTTTT
-,TRBV27,-,TRBJ2-7,13,CASRLGRAYEQYF,TGTGCCAGCAGGCTAGGCAGAGCCTACGAGCAGTACTTC
-,TRBV28,-,TRBJ1-5,14,CASSSYRANQPQHF,TGTGCCAGCAGTTCCTACAGGGCTAATCAGCCCCAGCATTTT
-,TRBV24-1,TRBD2,TRBJ2-1,17,CATSDTSLAGGYNEQFF,TGTGCCACCAGTGATACCTCTCTCGCGGGAGGCTACAATGAGCAGTTCTTC
-,TRBV4-1,-,TRBJ1-3,14,CASSPRDPGNTIYF,TGCGCCAGCAGCCCCCGGGACCCTGGAAACACCATATATTTT
-,TRBV7-9,-,TRBJ1-1,13,CASSPKDYTEAFF,TGTGCCAGCAGCCCGAAGGATTACACTGAAGCTTTCTTT
-,TRBV7-8,-,TRBJ1-1,16,CASTQGIGGLLTEAFF,TGTGCCAGCACCCAAGGGATCGGGGGGCTCTTAACTGAAGCTTTCTTT